The 9 T cell receptor beta chains listed next were all sequenced from one sample in a study of CD8+CD57+ T cells in acquired aplastic anemia (dated by TCRdb to the late 2010s). TCRdb records Illumina HiSeq 2000 as the sequencer. Profiling of TCR beta VDJ combinations and CDR3 sequences used genomic DNA as the template. Clones were called with MiXCR by TCRdb after fastp trimmed the public reads at Q25, and only in-frame beta chains were retained. Rows matching on CDR3 protein sequence are summarized as one entry with the most common DNA and genes. The sample has hundreds of thousands of distinct CDR3 sequences on record, around a third of them singletons. The ten top clones hold nearly 0.85% of the sample. The patients picked for sequencing were ones in whom flow cytometry had shown an expansion of CD8+CD57+ cells. Sequencing input: sorted CD4+, CD8+, or CD8+CD57+ T cells (not recorded which) from PBMCs. Receptor source: a human donor with aplastic anemia.

The chain employs TRBV30 and TRBJ1-5; D might be TRBD1 (6 bases). Germline V lookup: CDR1 GTSNPN, CDR2 SVGIG (reference sequence). The CDR3 is made up of 15 amino acids. V gave up 1 base and J gave up 2 bases, with 12 bases separating them. Here the CDR3 DNA reads TGTGCCTGGAGTGCCCACGACAGGCGCAATCAGCCCCAGCATTTT. It translates to CAWSAHDRRNQPQHF.

CDR3 sequence reads: CASSQARSIYEQYF. In DNA form, the CDR3 reads TGTGCCAGCAGCCAGGCCCGGTCCATTTACGAGCAGTACTTC. This rearrangement joins TRBV3-1 to TRBJ2-7, with D unresolved. The CDR3 is 14 residues long. Trimming pared 3 bases from V and 4 bases from J, leaving 13 bases between. Germline V CDR1 and CDR2: LGHDT, YNNKEL (reference sequence).

J is TRBJ1-2 and V is TRBV9; TRBD1 matches at 7 bases. The CDR3 spans 14 residues. CDR1 and CDR2 (germline): SGDLS, YYNGEE. J was trimmed by 2 bases and V by 7 bases; bases with no gene match: 8. The CDR3 spells CASSQGQRNYGYTF. The DNA of the CDR3 is TGTGCCAGCTCGCAGGGACAGAGAAACTATGGCTACACCTTC. The whole variable domain, filled in from reference TRBV9 and TRBJ1-2, reads DSGVTQTPKHLITATGQRVTLRCSPRSGDLSVYWYQQSLDQGLQFLIQYYNGEERAKGNILERFSAQQFPDLHSELNLSSLELGDSALYFCASSQGQRNYGYTFGSGTRLTVV.

The chain uses TRBV19 and TRBJ2-7; perhaps D is TRBD1 or TRBD2 (5 bases each). CDR3 length equals 14 residues. The germline gives CDR1 LNHDA, CDR2 SQIVND (reference sequence). With 5 bases removed from V and 7 bases from J, the gap between germline ends came to 18 bases. CDR3 nucleotide sequence: TGTGCCAGTAGTTTTATGGGGGTCCTCTATGAGCAGTACTTC. Translating gives CASSFMGVLYEQYF.

This rearrangement joins TRBV29-1 to TRBJ1-2; TRBD1 agrees at 11 bases. The trim removed 6 bases at V and 7 bases at J, leaving 4 bases unmatched. The CDR3 length is 12 residues. The germline gives CDR1 SQVTM, CDR2 ANQGSEA. The CDR3, as DNA: TGCAGCGTGGGAGGACAGGGGGCTGGCTACACCTTC. It encodes CSVGGQGAGYTF.

This clonotype was seen a single time. The rearrangement uses TRBV9 and TRBJ2-7; a weak D match, TRBD2 (5 bases). The V and J ends lost 3 bases and 7 bases respectively, with 14 bases between them. The V gene's germline CDR1 is SGDLS and CDR2 YYNGEE. This CDR3 contains 13 residues. Here the CDR3 reads CASSASDSGEQYV. The CDR3 DNA reads TGTGCCAGCAGCGCCTCTGACTCGGGGGAGCAGTACGTC.

This clonotype has a handful of counts. The chain uses TRBV15 and TRBJ1-4, with 9 bases matching TRBD1. The ends lost 3 bases at V and 5 bases at J; junction bases unmatched: 7. Germline V CDR1 and CDR2: LNHNV, YYDKDF (reference sequence). The CDR3 runs to 16 residues. DNA for the CDR3: TGTGCCACCAGCAGCGCGACCGGGACAGGGAATGAAAAACTGTTTTTT. Translating gives CATSSATGTGNEKLFF.

Of note for this clonotype: One junction end does not reproduce the germline sequence, and a read error may be involved. The chain is built from TRBV9 and TRBJ2-3; no clear D. The CDR3 is 14 residues long. CDR1 is SGDLS, CDR2 YYNGEE, per germline. CDR3 amino acids: CAGSVVGSSDTQYF. CDR3 nucleotide sequence: TGTGCCGGCAGCGTAGTGGGCAGTTCAGATACGCAGTATTTT.

This clonotype came up many times. V and J are TRBV24-1 and TRBJ1-6; no firm D call. The V end was cut by 2 bases, the J end by 6 bases, with 13 bases between. The CDR3 loop spans 16 amino acids. From germline, CDR1 is KGHDR and CDR2 SFDVKD. This CDR3 reads CATSDSTAGPNSPLHF. The CDR3 coding sequence is TGTGCCACCAGTGATTCTACCGCCGGGCCTAATTCACCCCTCCACTTT.